This T cell receptor beta chain was observed in a study of CD8+CD57+ T cells in acquired aplastic anemia. For the study at large: Sorted CD4+ and CD8+ cells yielded about 3 ug of DNA on average.

Study results and caveats: Patients and controls shared under 35 CD8+ CDR3 sequences, highly expressed in patients.

According to the study, genomic DNA was the template for TCR beta VDJ and CDR3 profiling. TCRdb ran MiXCR on the reads and lists one entry per CDR3 protein. The sample includes approximately 300,000 distinct CDR3 sequences, 45% to 65% of them seen just once. Turning to this clonotype: Its target is unknown.

The authors sequenced patients whose flow cytometry had shown CD8+CD57+ cell expansion. Material: sorted CD4+, CD8+, or CD8+CD57+ T cells (not recorded which) from PBMCs. This TCR was recovered from a human donor with aplastic anemia.

CDR3 in DNA: TGTGCCAGCAGCAACTCTAATGATCAGCCCCAGCATTTT. Protein: CASSNSNDQPQHF. The genes are TRBV2 and TRBJ1-5; D is undetermined. The germline CDR1 and CDR2 sequences are SNHLY and FYNNEI. Trimming removed 6 bases from V and 5 bases from J, with 11 bases in between. The CDR3 is 13 residues long. The complete variable domain, with remaining parts taken from reference TRBV2 and TRBJ1-5, reads EPEVTQTPSHQVTQMGQEVILRCVPISNHLYFYWYRQILGQKVEFLVSFYNNEISEKSEIFDDQFSVERPDGSNFTLKIRSTKLEDSAMYFCASSNSNDQPQHFGDGTRLSIL.